This TCR beta chain was sequenced for a study of lung T cells in sarcoidosis with Löfgren's syndrome (dated by TCRdb to about 2017). About the full investigation: Sarcoidosis was characterized as a granulomatous, predominantly pulmonary disease marked by accumulation of CD4+ T cells in bronchoalveolar lavage fluid. The repertoire analyses concentrated on Lofgren's syndrome patients. Paper-wide results and their limitations: Recognition of a sarcoidosis-associated antigen was only suggested, and the antigen itself remained putative and was not identified. Compared with control subjects, Lofgren's syndrome patients were reported to have TRAV12-1 and TRBV2 as the most expanded V gene segments. TRAV12-1 and TRBV2 CDR3 motifs were reported to be shared among multiple Löfgren's syndrome patients, suggesting public CD4+ TCR repertoires. In alphabeta pairing analysis, TRAV12-1 was found to pair preferentially with TRBV2, and CDR3 homology was shown by the resulting paired TCRs.

The CDR3 goes from the cysteine to the phenylalanine over 14 residues. The retained sequence is limited to the CDR3, 42 bases, with the frame set at the first base. From the germline V gene (reference sequence), CDR1 is SEHNR and CDR2 is FQNEAQ. V trim: 1 base; J trim: 16 bases; unmatched bases: 9. For sequencing, an Illumina MiSeq was employed. The public sequencing data were trimmed at Q25 with fastp and processed into clonotypes with MiXCR by TCRdb, which kept only in-frame beta chains. Records with the same CDR3 protein are collapsed into one entry carrying the most frequent genes and DNA. Present in this sample are more than 8,500 distinct CDR3 sequences, 20% to 25% of which were seen just once. The ten largest clones add up to about 22% of the sample. This clonotype occurred a few times. The clone's antigen remains unknown. Base qualities are missing; no much larger clone stands one base away.

The study profiled TCR repertoires of CD4+ T cells collected through bronchoalveolar lavage. Recombination linked TRBV7-9 to TRBJ2-1, and 11 bases in between align with TRBD1. The TCR originated in a human donor with sarcoidosis (Löfgren's syndrome or another form), or a control subject (not recorded which). Sequencing was performed on CD4+ T cells from bronchoalveolar lavage fluid. CDR3 loop: CASSLVAPGQGEFF. The DNA sequence is TGTGCCAGCAGCTTAGTTGCACCGGGACAGGGGGAATTCTTC.